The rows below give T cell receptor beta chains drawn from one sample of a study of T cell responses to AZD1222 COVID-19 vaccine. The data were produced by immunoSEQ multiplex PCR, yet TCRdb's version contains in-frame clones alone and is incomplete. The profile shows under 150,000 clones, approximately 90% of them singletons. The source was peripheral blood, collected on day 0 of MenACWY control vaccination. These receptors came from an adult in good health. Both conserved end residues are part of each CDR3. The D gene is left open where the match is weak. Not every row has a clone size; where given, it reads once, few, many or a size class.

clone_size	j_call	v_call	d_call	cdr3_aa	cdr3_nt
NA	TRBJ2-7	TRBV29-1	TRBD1	CSVYGQGFYEQYF	TGCAGCGTCTACGGACAGGGCTTCTACGAGCAGTACTTC
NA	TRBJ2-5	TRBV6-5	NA	CASRNRVSNRETQYF	TGTGCCAGCAGGAACCGGGTCTCGAATCGGGAGACCCAGTACTTC
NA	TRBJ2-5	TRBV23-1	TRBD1	CASSKSQATGAETQYF	TGCGCCAGCAGTAAATCCCAGGCTACAGGGGCCGAGACCCAGTACTTC
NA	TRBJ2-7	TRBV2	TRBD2	CASSEAVLAGGGNEQYF	TGTGCCAGCAGTGAAGCAGTATTAGCGGGAGGGGGAAACGAGCAGTACTTC
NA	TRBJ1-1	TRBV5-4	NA	CASSSRDTEAFF	TGTGCCAGCAGCTCCCGCGACACTGAAGCTTTCTTT
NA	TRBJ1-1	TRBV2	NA	CATRDEVNTEAFF	TGTGCCACCCGGGACGAGGTGAACACTGAAGCTTTCTTT
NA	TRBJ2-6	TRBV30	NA	CAWTISGANVLTF	TGTGCCTGGACCATCTCTGGGGCCAACGTCCTGACTTTC
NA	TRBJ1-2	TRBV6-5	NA	CASSPQGPANYGYTF	TGTGCCAGCAGTCCACAGGGACCAGCTAACTATGGCTACACCTTC
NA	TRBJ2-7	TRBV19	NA	CASSLQGSYEQYF	TGTGCCAGTAGCCTACAGGGATCCTACGAGCAGTACTTC
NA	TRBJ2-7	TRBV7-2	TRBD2	CASSLGTSGSEQYF	TGTGCCAGCAGCTTGGGGACTAGCGGCAGCGAGCAGTACTTC
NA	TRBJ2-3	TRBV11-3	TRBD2	CASSSGVGSSGSPTDTQYF	TGTGCCAGCAGCTCCGGAGTAGGGTCTAGCGGGAGTCCTACGGACACGCAGTATTTT
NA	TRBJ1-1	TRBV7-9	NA	CASSPQGAGEAFF	TGTGCCAGCAGCCCCCAAGGGGCGGGTGAAGCTTTCTTT
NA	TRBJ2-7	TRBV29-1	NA	CSVKGRVTYEQYF	TGCAGCGTCAAGGGGCGGGTTACCTACGAGCAGTACTTC
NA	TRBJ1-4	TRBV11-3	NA	CASSLFPKNGLFF	TGTGCCAGCAGCTTATTTCCGAAAAATGGACTGTTTTTT
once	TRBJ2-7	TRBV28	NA	CASSPLLGEQYF	TGTGCCAGCAGCCCCCTCCTGGGCGAGCAGTACTTC
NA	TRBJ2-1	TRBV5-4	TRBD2	CASSDGTSSYNEQFF	TGTGCCAGCAGCGACGGGACTAGCAGTTACAATGAGCAGTTCTTC
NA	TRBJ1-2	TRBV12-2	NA	CASRKAPPGGYGYTF	TGTGCAAGTCGTAAGGCCCCACCAGGCGGCTATGGCTACACCTTC
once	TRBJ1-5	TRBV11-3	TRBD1	CATRRDSSNQPQHF	TGTGCCACCAGAAGGGACAGTAGCAATCAGCCCCAGCATTTT
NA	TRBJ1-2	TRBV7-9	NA	CASSYGGAYGYTF	TGTGCCAGCAGCTACGGCGGGGCCTATGGCTACACCTTC
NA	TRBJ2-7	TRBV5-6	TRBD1	CASSLRVWTGTGEQYF	TGTGCCAGCAGCTTGAGAGTCTGGACAGGGACCGGGGAGCAGTACTTC
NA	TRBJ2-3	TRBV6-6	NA	CASTPGTQNTDTQYF	TGTGCCAGCACCCCCGGGACGCAGAACACAGATACGCAGTATTTT
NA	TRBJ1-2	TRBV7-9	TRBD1	CASREGQGRRYGYTF	TGTGCCAGCAGGGAAGGACAGGGGAGGAGGTATGGCTACACCTTC
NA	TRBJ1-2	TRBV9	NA	CASRDARGLVGGYTF	TGTGCCTCGAGGGACGCGAGAGGGCTAGTCGGTGGCTACACCTTC
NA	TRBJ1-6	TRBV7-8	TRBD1	CASSQGAGTVNSPLHF	TGTGCCAGCAGCCAGGGGGCCGGGACAGTTAATTCACCCCTCCACTTT
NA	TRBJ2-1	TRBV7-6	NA	CASSRGTTISYNEQFF	TGTGCCAGCAGCCGTGGGACAACCATCTCCTACAATGAGCAGTTCTTC
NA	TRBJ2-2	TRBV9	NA	CASSAQTGNTGELFF	TGTGCCAGCAGCGCCCAGACAGGGAACACCGGGGAGCTGTTTTTT
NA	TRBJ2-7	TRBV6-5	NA	CASSSPESYEQYF	TGTGCCAGCAGCTCTCCGGAGTCCTACGAGCAGTACTTC
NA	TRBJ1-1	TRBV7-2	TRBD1	CASSWAGGWGNTEAFF	TGTGCCAGCAGCTGGGCAGGGGGCTGGGGGAACACTGAAGCTTTCTTT
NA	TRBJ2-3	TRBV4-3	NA	CASSQDVASTDTQYF	TGCGCCAGCAGCCAAGACGTTGCTAGCACAGATACGCAGTATTTT
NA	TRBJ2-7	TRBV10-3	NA	CAISEKGYEQYF	TGTGCCATCAGTGAAAAGGGCTACGAGCAGTACTTC
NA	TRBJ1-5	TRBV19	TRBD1	CASSIGQGGGQPQHF	TGTGCCAGTAGTATAGGACAGGGAGGGGGTCAGCCCCAGCATTTT
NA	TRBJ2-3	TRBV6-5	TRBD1	CASSSAGGRDTQYF	TGTGCCAGCAGTTCAGCAGGGGGCAGAGATACGCAGTATTTT
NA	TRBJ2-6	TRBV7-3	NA	CASSSLSGRVAPNVLTF	TGTGCCAGCAGCTCCCTCAGCGGGCGGGTCGCCCCGAACGTCCTGACTTTC
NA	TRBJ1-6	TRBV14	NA	CASSQQQHSPLHF	TGTGCCAGCAGCCAACAACAGCATTCACCCCTCCACTTT
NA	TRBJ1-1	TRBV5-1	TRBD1	CASSLQGARAEAFF	TGCGCCAGCAGTTTACAGGGGGCGCGCGCTGAAGCTTTCTTT
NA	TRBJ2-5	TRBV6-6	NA	CASDTTQETQYF	TGTGCCAGCGACACCACCCAAGAGACCCAGTACTTC
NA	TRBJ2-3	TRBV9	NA	CASSVGAGVPDTQYF	TGTGCCAGCAGCGTAGGGGCAGGGGTCCCAGATACGCAGTATTTT
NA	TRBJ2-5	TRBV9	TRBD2	CASSVALAVQETQYF	TGTGCCAGCAGCGTAGCGCTAGCGGTTCAAGAGACCCAGTACTTC
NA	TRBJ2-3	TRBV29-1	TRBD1	CSALTGQGTDTQYF	TGCAGCGCCTTAACGGGACAGGGGACAGATACGCAGTATTTT
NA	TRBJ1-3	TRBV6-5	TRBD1	CASSRTGMLGNTIYF	TGTGCCAGCAGTCGGACAGGGATGTTAGGAAACACCATATATTTT
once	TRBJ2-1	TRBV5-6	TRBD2	CASSLVVSSGSNEQFF	TGTGCCAGCAGCTTGGTCGTTTCTAGCGGGAGTAATGAGCAGTTCTTC
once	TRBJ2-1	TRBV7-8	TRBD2	CASSPGLAPSEQFF	TGTGCCAGCAGCCCCGGACTAGCTCCTTCTGAGCAGTTCTTC
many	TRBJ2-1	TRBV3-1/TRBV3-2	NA	CASSQEGYNEQFF	TGTGCCAGCAGCCAAGAAGGTTACAATGAGCAGTTCTTC
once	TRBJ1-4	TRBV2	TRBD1	CASRVTGGDEKLFF	TGTGCCAGCAGGGTAACAGGGGGGGATGAAAAACTGTTTTTT
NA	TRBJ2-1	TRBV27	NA	CASSPRSLSYNEQFF	TGTGCCAGCAGTCCCCGGTCGCTCTCCTACAATGAGCAGTTCTTC